This T cell receptor (beta chain) derives from a study of blood T cell repertoires in COVID-19. Study as a whole: Acute and convalescent COVID-19 samples came from the United States, Italy and Spain. The analysed material was cDNA or gDNA that came from T cells, B-cell-depleted T cells, or PBMCs.

Germline V gene data show CDR1 as MNHEY and CDR2 as SMNVEV (reference sequence). Trimming shortened V by 2 bases and J by 3 bases, and 18 bases separated the two germline ends. This CDR3 comprises 17 residues. Method: immunoSEQ multiplex PCR; TCRdb's copy keeps in-frame clones and lacks some. The repertoire holds fewer than 250,000 clones, with around nine tenths as singletons. Specimen: peripheral blood. J is TRBJ2-3 and V is TRBV27; D perhaps matches TRBD2 (6 bases). The receptor's source is a man between 60 and 75 years old with acute or convalescent COVID-19. CDR3: CASSLGGRRGNTDTQYF. In DNA form, the CDR3 reads TGTGCCAGCAGTTTAGGTGGACGGCGGGGTAATACAGATACGCAGTATTTT.